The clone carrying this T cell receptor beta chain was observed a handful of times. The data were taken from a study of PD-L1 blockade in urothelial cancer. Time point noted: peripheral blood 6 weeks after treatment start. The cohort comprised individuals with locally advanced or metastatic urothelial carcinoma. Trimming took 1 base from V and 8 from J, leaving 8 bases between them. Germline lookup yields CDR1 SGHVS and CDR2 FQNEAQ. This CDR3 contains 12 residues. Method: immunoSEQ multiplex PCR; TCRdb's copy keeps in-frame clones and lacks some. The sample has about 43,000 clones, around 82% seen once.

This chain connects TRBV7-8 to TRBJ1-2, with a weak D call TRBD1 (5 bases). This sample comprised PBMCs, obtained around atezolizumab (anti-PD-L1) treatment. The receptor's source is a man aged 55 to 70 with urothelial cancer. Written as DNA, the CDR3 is TGTGCCAGCAGCTTAGAGCCAGGGGGCTACACCTTC. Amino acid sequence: CASSLEPGGYTF.